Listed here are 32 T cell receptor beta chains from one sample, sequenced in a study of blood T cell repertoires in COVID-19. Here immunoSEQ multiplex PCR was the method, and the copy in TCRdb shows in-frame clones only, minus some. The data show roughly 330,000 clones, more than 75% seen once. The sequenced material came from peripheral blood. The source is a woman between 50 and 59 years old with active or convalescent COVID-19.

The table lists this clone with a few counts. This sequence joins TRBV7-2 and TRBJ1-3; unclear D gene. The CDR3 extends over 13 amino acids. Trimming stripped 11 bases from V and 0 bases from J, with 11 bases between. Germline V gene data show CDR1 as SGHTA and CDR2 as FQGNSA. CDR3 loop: CAARESSGNTIYF. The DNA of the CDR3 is TGTGCCGCTCGCGAGAGCTCTGGAAACACCATATATTTT. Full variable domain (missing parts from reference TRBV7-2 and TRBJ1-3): GAGVSQSPSNKVTEKGKDVELRCDPISGHTALYWYRQSLGQGLEFLIYFQGNSAPDKSGLPSDRFSAERTGGSVSTLTIQRTQQEDSAVYLCAARESSGNTIYFGEGSWLTVV.

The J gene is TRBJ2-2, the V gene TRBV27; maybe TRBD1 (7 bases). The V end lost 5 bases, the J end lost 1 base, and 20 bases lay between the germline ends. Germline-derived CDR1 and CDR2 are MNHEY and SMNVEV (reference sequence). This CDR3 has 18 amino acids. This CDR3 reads CASSPRGTGTENTGELFF. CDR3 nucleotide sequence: TGTGCCAGCAGTCCTCGGGGGACCGGGACAGAGAACACCGGGGAGCTGTTTTTT.

Here the CDR3 reads CASSSGQGVLEQYF. In DNA form, the CDR3 reads TGTGCCAGCAGTTCGGGACAGGGGGTTCTGGAGCAGTACTTC. This chain joins TRBV28 and TRBJ2-7, with 11 nucleotides matching TRBD1. V lost 4 bases and J lost 7; bases outside the gene matches: 6. The CDR3 loop spans 14 amino acids. From germline, CDR1 is MDHEN and CDR2 SYDVKM.

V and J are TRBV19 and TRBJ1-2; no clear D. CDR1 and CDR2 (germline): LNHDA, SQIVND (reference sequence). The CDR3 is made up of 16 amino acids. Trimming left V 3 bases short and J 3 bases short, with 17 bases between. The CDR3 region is CASSIAGITWDYGYTF. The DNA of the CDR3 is TGTGCCAGTAGTATCGCCGGGATCACGTGGGACTATGGCTACACCTTC. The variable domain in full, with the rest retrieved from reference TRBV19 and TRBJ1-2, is DGGITQSPKYLFRKEGQNVTLSCEQNLNHDAMYWYRQDPGQGLRLIYYSQIVNDFQKGDIAEGYSVSREKKESFPLTVTSAQKNPTAFYLCASSIAGITWDYGYTFGSGTRLTVV.

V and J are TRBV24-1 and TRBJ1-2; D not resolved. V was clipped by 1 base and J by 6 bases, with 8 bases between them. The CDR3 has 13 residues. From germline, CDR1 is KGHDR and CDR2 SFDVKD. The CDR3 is CATSDFAGDGYTF. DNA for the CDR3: TGTGCCACCAGTGATTTCGCCGGGGATGGCTACACCTTC.

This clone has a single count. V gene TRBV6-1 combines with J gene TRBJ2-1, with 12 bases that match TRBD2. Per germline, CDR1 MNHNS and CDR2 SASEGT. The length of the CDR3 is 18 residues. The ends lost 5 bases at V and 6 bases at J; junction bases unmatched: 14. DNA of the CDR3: TGTGCCAGCAGTAAAGAGATATACGGGACTAGCGGGTTCAATGAGCAGTTCTTC. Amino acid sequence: CASSKEIYGTSGFNEQFF.

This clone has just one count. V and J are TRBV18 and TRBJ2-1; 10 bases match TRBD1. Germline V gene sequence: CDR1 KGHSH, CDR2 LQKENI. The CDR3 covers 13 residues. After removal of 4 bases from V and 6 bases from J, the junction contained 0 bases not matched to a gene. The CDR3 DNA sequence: TGTGCCAGCTCACGGGACAGGGGCAATGAGCAGTTCTTC. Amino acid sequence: CASSRDRGNEQFF.

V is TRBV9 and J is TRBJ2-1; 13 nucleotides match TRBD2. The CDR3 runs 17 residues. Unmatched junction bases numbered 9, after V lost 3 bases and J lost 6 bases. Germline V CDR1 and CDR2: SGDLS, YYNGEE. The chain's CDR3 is CASSGPGTSGVINEQFF. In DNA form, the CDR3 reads TGTGCCAGCAGCGGACCTGGGACTAGCGGGGTGATCAATGAGCAGTTCTTC. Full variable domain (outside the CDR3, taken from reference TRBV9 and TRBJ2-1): DSGVTQTPKHLITATGQRVTLRCSPRSGDLSVYWYQQSLDQGLQFLIQYYNGEERAKGNILERFSAQQFPDLHSELNLSSLELGDSALYFCASSGPGTSGVINEQFFGPGTRLTVL.

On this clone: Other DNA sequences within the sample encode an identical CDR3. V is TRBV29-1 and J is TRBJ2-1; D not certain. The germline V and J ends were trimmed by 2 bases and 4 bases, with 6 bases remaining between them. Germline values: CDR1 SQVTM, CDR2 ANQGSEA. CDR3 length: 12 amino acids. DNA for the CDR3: TGCAGCGTTGAACCCGGTTACAATGAGCAGTTCTTC. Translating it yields CSVEPGYNEQFF.

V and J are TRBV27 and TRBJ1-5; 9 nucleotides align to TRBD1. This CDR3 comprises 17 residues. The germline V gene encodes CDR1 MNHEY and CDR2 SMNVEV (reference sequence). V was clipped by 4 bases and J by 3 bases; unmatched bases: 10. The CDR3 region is CASSSTTGGVNNQPQHF. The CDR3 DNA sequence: TGTGCCAGCAGTTCTACGACAGGGGGGGTTAACAATCAGCCCCAGCATTTT.

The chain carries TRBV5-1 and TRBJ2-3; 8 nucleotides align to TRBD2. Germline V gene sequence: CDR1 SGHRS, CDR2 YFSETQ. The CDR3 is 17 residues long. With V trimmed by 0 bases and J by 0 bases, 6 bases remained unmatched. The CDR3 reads CASSLASSSGSTDTQYF. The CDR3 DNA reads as TGCGCCAGCAGCTTGGCCTCTTCTAGCGGGAGCACAGATACGCAGTATTTT.

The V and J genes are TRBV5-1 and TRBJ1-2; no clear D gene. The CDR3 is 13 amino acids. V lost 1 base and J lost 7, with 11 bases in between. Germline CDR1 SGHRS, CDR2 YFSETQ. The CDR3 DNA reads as TGCGCCAGCAGCTTGAGCACAGTCTCTGGCTACACCTTC. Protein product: CASSLSTVSGYTF.

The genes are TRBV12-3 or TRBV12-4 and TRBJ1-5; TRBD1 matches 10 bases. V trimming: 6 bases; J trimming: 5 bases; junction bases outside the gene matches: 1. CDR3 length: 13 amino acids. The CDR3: CASRGTGDQPQHF. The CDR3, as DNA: TGTGCCAGCAGAGGGACAGGGGATCAGCCCCAGCATTTT.

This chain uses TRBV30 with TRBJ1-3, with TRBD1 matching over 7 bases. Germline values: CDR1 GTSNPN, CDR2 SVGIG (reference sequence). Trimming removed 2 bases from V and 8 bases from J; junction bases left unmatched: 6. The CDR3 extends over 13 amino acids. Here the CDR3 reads CAWSTKGADTIYF. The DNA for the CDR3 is TGTGCCTGGAGTACGAAGGGGGCGGACACCATATATTTT.

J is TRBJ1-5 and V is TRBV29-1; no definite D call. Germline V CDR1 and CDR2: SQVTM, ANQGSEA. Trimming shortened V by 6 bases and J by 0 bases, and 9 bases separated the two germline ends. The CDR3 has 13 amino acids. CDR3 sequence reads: CSVSQNSNQPQHF. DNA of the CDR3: TGCAGCGTCTCACAAAATAGCAATCAGCCCCAGCATTTT.

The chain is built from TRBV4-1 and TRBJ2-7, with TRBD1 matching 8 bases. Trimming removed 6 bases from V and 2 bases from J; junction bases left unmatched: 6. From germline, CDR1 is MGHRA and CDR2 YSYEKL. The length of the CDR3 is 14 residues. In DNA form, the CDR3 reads TGCGCCAGCAGTCCTGGGACAGGTACCTACGAGCAGTACTTC. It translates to CASSPGTGTYEQYF.

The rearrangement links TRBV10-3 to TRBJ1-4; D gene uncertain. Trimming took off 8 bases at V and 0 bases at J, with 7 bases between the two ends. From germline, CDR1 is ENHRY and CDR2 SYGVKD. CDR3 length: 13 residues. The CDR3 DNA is TGTGCCATCTCATTTGCAACTAATGAAAAACTGTTTTTT. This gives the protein CAISFATNEKLFF.

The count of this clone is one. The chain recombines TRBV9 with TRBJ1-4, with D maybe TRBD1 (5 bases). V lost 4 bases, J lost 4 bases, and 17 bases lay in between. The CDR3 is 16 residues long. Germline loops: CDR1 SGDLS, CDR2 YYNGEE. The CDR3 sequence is CASSSRGNRVNEKLFF. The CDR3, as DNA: TGTGCCAGCAGCTCCCGGGGGAATCGGGTTAATGAAAAACTGTTTTTT.

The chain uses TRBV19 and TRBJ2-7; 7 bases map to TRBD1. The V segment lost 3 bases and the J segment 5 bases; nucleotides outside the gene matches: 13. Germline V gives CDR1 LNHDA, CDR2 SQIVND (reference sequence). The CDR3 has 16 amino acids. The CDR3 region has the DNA TGTGCCAGTAGTATTGGACAAAGGGACAGCCGGGACGAGCAGTACTTC. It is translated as CASSIGQRDSRDEQYF.

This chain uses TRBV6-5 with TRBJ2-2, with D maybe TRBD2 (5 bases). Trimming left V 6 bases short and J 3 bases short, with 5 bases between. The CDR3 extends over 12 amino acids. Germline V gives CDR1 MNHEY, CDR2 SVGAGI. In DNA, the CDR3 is TGTGCCAGCAGGAGGGACACCGGGGAGCTGTTTTTT. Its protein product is CASRRDTGELFF.

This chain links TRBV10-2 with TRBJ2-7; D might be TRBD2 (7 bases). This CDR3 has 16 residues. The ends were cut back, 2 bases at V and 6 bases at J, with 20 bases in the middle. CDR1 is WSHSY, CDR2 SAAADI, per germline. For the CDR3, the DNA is TGCGCCAGCAGTGAGGGTTTGGGGGGGGCATTCACCGAGCAGTACTTC. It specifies CASSEGLGGAFTEQYF.

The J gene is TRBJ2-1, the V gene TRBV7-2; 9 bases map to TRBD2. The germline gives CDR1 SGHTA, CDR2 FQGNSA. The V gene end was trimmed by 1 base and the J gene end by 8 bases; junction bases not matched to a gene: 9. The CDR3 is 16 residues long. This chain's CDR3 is CASSLVLASGKDEQFF. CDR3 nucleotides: TGTGCCAGCAGCTTAGTTCTGGCTAGCGGGAAGGATGAGCAGTTCTTC.

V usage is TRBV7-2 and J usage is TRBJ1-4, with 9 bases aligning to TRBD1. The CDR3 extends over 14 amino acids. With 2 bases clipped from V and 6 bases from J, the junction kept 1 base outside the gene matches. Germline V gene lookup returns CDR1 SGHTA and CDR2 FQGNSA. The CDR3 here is CASSLRTGDEKLFF. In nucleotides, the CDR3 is TGTGCCAGCAGCTTACGGACAGGGGATGAAAAACTGTTTTTT.

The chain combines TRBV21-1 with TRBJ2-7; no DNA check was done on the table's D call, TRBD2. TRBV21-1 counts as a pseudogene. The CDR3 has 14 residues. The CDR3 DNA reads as TGTGCCAGCAGCATCGGGGGGAAAAGCTACGAGCAGTACTTC. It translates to CASSIGGKSYEQYF.

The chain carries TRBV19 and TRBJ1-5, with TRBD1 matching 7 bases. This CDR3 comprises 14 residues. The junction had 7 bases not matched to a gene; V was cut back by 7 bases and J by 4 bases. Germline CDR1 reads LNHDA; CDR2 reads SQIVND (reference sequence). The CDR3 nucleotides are TGTGCCAGTACCAACAGGGGAGCGAATCAGCCCCAGCATTTT. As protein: CASTNRGANQPQHF. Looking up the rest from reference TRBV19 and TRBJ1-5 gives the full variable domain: DGGITQSPKYLFRKEGQNVTLSCEQNLNHDAMYWYRQDPGQGLRLIYYSQIVNDFQKGDIAEGYSVSREKKESFPLTVTSAQKNPTAFYLCASTNRGANQPQHFGDGTRLSIL.

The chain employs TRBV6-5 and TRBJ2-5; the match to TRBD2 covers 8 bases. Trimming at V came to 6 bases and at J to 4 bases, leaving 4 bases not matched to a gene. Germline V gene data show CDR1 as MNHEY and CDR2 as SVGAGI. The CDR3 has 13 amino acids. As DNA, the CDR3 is TGTGCCAGCAGCAAGCGGGAGCGAGAGACCCAGTACTTC. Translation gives CASSKRERETQYF.

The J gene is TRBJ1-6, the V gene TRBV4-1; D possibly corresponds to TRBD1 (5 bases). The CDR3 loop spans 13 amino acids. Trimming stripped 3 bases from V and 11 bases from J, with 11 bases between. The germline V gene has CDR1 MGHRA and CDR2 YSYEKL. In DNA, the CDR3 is TGCGCCAGCAGCCAGAGCGACAGACCACCCCTCCACTTT. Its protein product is CASSQSDRPPLHF.

CDR3: CASSPDSGPNQPQHF. DNA for the CDR3: TGTGCCAGCAGCCCCGACTCAGGGCCCAATCAGCCCCAGCATTTT. This chain joins TRBV3-1 (or the pseudogene TRBV3-2) and TRBJ1-5; D possibly corresponds to TRBD1 (5 bases). Germline CDR1 LGHDT, CDR2 YNNKEL (reference sequence). V gave up 4 bases and J gave up 3 bases, with 13 bases separating them. The CDR3 extends over 15 amino acids.

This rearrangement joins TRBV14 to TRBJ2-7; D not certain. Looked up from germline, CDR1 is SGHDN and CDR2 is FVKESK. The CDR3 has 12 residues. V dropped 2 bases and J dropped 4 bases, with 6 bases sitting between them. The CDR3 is CASSQNSYEQYF. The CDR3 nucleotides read TGTGCCAGCAGCCAAAACTCTTACGAGCAGTACTTC. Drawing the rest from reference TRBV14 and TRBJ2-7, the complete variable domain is EAGVTQFPSHSVIEKGQTVTLRCDPISGHDNLYWYRRVMGKEIKFLLHFVKESKQDESGMPNNRFLAERTGGTYSTLKVQPAELEDSGVYFCASSQNSYEQYFGPGTRLTVT.

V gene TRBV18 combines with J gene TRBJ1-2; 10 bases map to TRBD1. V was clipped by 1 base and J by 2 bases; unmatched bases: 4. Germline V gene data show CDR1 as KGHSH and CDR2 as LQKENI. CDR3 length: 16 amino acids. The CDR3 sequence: CASSPRTTGGNYGYTF. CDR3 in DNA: TGTGCCAGCTCACCACGAACGACAGGGGGCAACTATGGCTACACCTTC.

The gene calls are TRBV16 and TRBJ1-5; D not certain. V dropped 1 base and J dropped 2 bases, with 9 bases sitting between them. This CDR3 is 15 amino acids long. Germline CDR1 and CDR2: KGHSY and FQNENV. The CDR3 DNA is TGTGCCAGCAGCCAATTGACACTAGGCAATCAGCCCCAGCATTTT. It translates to CASSQLTLGNQPQHF.

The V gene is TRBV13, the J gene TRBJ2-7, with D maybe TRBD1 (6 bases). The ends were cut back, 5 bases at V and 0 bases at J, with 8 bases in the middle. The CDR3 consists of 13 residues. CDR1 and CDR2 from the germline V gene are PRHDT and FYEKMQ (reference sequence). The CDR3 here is CASSPGASYEQYF. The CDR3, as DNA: TGTGCCAGCAGCCCAGGGGCCTCCTACGAGCAGTACTTC.